This entry lists 5 T cell receptor beta chains sequenced from one sample in a study of blood T cell repertoires in COVID-19. This table comes from immunoSEQ multiplex PCR, and its TCRdb copy is limited to in-frame clones, with some not included. The data contain about 240,000 clones, about 85% of them singletons. Material: peripheral blood. Receptors originate from a man aged 55 to 70 who had recovered from COVID-19.

This clone has just one count. This chain links TRBV5-6 with TRBJ2-3; D may be TRBD2 (6 bases). The ends were cut back, 4 bases at V and 6 bases at J, with 12 bases in the middle. CDR1 and CDR2 from the germline V gene are SGHDT and YYEEEE. CDR3 length: 13 amino acids. CDR3 in amino acids: CASSPPGEDTQYF. The CDR3 DNA reads as TGTGCCAGCAGCCCCCCGGGGGAGGATACGCAGTATTTT.

The V gene is TRBV25-1, the J gene TRBJ1-5; 8 nucleotides line up with TRBD1. The CDR3 runs 13 residues. Per germline, CDR1 MGHDK and CDR2 SYGVNS. Trimming cost V 6 bases and J 2 bases; bases outside gene matches: 0. Written as DNA, the CDR3 is TGTGCCAGCAGGGGACAGGGCAATCAGCCCCAGCATTTT. As protein: CASRGQGNQPQHF.

This clone turned up a few times. V usage is TRBV5-1 and J usage is TRBJ2-1; D gene unclear. Germline CDR1 SGHRS, CDR2 YFSETQ. This CDR3 comprises 16 residues. V gave up 4 bases and J gave up 3 bases, with 17 bases separating them. Written as DNA, the CDR3 is TGCGCCAGCAGCCCGAATTCCAATCCACTCTACAATGAGCAGTTCTTC. It codes for CASSPNSNPLYNEQFF.

The CDR3 spells CATSQLGAYQETQYF. Here the CDR3 DNA reads TGTGCCACCTCTCAACTGGGGGCGTACCAAGAGACCCAGTACTTC. The rearrangement joins TRBV6-5 to TRBJ2-5; maybe TRBD1 (6 bases). The germline V gene encodes CDR1 MNHEY and CDR2 SVGAGI. V lost 10 bases and J lost 0, with 18 bases in between. CDR3 length: 15 amino acids.

The rearrangement uses TRBV28 and TRBJ1-5, with D possibly being TRBD1 (6 bases). Trimming stripped 2 bases from V and 5 bases from J, with 10 bases between. Germline CDR1 MDHEN, CDR2 SYDVKM. The CDR3 loop spans 14 amino acids. CDR3 residues: CASSLPGAYQPQHF. The DNA of the CDR3 is TGTGCCAGCAGTTTACCAGGGGCGTATCAGCCCCAGCATTTT.